Sequencing of this T cell receptor beta chain was carried out in a study of CD4 T cells in relation to SARS-CoV-2 and coronaviruses. Worth noting for this clone: The antigen remains undetermined.

Unexposed donor CD4+ T cells date from 2011-2018, before the COVID-19 pandemic. The cells were cultured for about ten days before CD4+ T cells were isolated. The germline V and J ends were trimmed by 4 bases and 2 bases, with 12 bases remaining between them. CDR1 and CDR2 (germline): MNHEY, SMNVEV (reference sequence). This CDR3 comprises 16 residues. General study findings and limits: Each donor contributed either pre-pandemic or post-infection samples, not both.

Clones were read by immunoSEQ multiplex PCR, and TCRdb kept only the in-frame ones, dropping some. The table lists approximately 20,000 clones, over 70% of them singletons. The chain has TRBV27 and TRBJ1-6; D remains unclear. The receptor was isolated from a human donor in good health. Sequencing was done on a sample of CD4+ T cells from PBMCs, cultured in vitro. CDR3 coding DNA: TGTGCCAGCAGTTCGGACCTAGAGCCCTATAATTCACCCCTCCACTTT. Its translation: CASSSDLEPYNSPLHF.